The subject of this entry is one T cell receptor beta chain. Its target is unknown. In the PCR, 60 Vbeta and 13 Jbeta primers were used. Some clones are missing from TCRdb's copy, which holds only in-frame ones; the method was immunoSEQ multiplex PCR. The sample records 110,000 to 150,000 clones, over 60% being singletons. This entry belongs to a study of cytomegalovirus exposure and HLA in healthy donors. Study-level findings and limits: A missense DCLRE1C variant was associated with V- and J-gene trimming of TCR beta chains in a later analysis, and an independent cohort replicated the association.

Trimming cost V 8 bases and J 3 bases, with 12 bases left between them. In germline, CDR1 is PRHDT, CDR2 FYEKMQ (reference sequence). CDR3 length: 13 residues. Sequencing was performed on PBMCs. The genes are TRBV13 and TRBJ2-3, with unresolved D. The clonotype comes from a woman aged 40 to 50 in good health and CMV-seronegative. DNA of the CDR3: TGTGCCAGCCGCGACTTCCGGACAGATACGCAGTATTTT. Its protein is CASRDFRTDTQYF.